This record concerns one T cell receptor (beta chain) sequence. The germline CDR1 and CDR2 sequences are SEHNR and FQNEAQ (reference sequence). V shed 1 base, J shed 0 bases, and the junction held 6 bases outside the gene matches. The CDR3 runs 18 residues. The sample belongs to a study of shared T cell receptors in the human thymus. The table came from immunoSEQ multiplex PCR; TCRdb's copy has only in-frame clones and leaves some out. The table lists hundreds of thousands of clones, 85% to 90% of them singletons. These same records also appear under a second study, on human thymus T cells. That work states: Resections from corrective heart surgery provided thymus tissue.

The J gene is TRBJ2-1, the V gene TRBV7-9; 10 bases are shared with TRBD2. The sequenced sample was thymocytes. This TCR derives from a boy younger than two with a congenital heart defect. The CDR3 DNA sequence: TGTGCCAGCAGCTTAGGGACTAGCGGTACGAGCTCCTACAATGAGCAGTTCTTC. Translated: CASSLGTSGTSSYNEQFF.